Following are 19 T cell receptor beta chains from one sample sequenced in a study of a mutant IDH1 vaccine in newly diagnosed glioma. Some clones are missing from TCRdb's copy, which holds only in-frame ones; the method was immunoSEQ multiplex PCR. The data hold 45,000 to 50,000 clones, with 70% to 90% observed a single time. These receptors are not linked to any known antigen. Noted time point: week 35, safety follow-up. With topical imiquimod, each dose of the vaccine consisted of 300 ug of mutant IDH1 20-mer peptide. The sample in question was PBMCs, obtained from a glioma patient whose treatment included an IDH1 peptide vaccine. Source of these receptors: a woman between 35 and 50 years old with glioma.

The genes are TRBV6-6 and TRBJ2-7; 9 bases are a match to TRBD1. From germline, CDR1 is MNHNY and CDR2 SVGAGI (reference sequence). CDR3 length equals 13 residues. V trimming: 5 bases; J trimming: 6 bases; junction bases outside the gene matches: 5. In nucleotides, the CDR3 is TGTGCCAGCAGTCAGGGGGACAGGGCCGAGCAGTACTTC. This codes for CASSQGDRAEQYF.

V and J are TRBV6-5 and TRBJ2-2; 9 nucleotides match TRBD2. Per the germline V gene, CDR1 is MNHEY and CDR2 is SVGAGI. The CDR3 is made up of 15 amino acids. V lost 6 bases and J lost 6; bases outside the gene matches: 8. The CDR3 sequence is CASRSRGGAAGELFF. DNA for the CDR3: TGTGCCAGCAGATCGCGCGGGGGGGCCGCCGGGGAGCTGTTTTTT.

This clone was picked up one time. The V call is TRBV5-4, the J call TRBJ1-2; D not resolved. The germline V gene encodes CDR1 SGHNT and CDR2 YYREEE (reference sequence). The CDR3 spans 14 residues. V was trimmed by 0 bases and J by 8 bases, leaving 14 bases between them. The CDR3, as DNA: TGTGCCAGCAGCTTGGAAACGGGTGGGAGAGGCTACACCTTC. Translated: CASSLETGGRGYTF.

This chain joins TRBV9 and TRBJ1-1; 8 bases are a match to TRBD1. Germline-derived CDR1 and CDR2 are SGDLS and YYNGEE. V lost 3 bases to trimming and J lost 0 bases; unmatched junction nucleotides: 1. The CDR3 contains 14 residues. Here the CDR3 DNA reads TGTGCCAGCAGCGGGACAGGGCTGAACACTGAAGCTTTCTTT. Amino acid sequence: CASSGTGLNTEAFF.

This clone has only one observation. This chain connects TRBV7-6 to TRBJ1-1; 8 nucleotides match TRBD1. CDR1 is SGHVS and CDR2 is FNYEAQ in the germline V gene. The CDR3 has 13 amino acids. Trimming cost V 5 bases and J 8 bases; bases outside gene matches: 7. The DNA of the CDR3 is TGTGCCAGCAGCCGCGGACAGGGTACCGAAGCTTTCTTT. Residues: CASSRGQGTEAFF.

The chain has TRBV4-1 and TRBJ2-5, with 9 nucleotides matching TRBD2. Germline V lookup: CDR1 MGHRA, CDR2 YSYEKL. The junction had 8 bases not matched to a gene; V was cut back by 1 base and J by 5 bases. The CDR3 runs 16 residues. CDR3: CASSQVPAGGAETQYF. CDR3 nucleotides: TGCGCCAGCAGCCAAGTTCCAGCGGGAGGCGCCGAGACCCAGTACTTC.

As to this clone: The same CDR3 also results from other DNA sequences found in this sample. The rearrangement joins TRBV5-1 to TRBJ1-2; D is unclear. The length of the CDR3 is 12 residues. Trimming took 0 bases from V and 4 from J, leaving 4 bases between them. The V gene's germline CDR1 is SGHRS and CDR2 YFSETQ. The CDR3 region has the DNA TGCGCCAGCAGCTTGGAAGGCTATGGCTACACCTTC. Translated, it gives CASSLEGYGYTF.

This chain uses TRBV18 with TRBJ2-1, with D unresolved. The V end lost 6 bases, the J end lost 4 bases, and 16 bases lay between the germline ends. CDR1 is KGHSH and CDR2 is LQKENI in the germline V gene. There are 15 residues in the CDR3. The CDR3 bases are TGTGCCAGCTCCCCCTGGGCAGAACTTTACAATGAGCAGTTCTTC. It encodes CASSPWAELYNEQFF.

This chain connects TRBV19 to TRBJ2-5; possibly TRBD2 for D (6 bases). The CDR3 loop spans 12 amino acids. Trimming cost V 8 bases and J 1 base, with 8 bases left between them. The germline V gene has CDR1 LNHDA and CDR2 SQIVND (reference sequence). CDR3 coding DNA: TGTGCCAGTGGGGGGTCCCAAGAGACCCAGTACTTC. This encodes CASGGSQETQYF. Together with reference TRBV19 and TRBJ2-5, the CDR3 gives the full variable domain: DGGITQSPKYLFRKEGQNVTLSCEQNLNHDAMYWYRQDPGQGLRLIYYSQIVNDFQKGDIAEGYSVSREKKESFPLTVTSAQKNPTAFYLCASGGSQETQYFGPGTRLLVL.

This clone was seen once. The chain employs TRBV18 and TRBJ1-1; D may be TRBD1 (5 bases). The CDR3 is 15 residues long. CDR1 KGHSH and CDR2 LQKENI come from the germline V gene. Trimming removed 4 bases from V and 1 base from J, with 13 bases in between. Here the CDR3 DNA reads TGTGCCAGCTCACACACAGGCATCTCGAACACTGAAGCTTTCTTT. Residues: CASSHTGISNTEAFF.

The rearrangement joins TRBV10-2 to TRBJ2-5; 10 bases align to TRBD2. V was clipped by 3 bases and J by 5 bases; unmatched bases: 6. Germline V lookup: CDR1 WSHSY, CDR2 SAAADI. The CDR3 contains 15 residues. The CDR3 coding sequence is TGCGCCAGCAGTGATCTAGCGGGGGCAGGGGAGACCCAGTACTTC. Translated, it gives CASSDLAGAGETQYF.

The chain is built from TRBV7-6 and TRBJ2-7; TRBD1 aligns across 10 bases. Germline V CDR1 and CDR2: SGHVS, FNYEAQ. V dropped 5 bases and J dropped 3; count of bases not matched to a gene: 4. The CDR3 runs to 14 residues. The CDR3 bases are TGTGCCAGCAGCGATCGGGACAGGGGCTACGAGCAGTACTTC. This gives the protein CASSDRDRGYEQYF.

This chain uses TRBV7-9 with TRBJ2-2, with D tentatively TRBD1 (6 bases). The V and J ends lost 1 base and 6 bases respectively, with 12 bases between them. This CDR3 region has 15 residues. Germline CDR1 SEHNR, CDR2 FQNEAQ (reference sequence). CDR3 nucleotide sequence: TGTGCCAGCAGCTTAGTCAGGGGTGAGGCCGGGGAGCTGTTTTTT. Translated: CASSLVRGEAGELFF.

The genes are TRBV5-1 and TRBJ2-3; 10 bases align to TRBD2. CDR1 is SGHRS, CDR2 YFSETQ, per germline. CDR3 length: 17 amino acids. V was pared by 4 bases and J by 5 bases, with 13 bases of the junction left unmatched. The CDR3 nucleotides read TGCGCCAGCAGCACCAACCCGAGCGGGAGGGCGCAAGATACGCAGTATTTT. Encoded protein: CASSTNPSGRAQDTQYF.

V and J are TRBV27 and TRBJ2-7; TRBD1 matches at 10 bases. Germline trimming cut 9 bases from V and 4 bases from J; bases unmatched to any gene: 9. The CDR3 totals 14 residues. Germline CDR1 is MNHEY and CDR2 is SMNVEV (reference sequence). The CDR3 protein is CASYPGTGAYEQYF. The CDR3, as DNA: TGTGCCAGTTATCCCGGGACAGGGGCGTACGAGCAGTACTTC.

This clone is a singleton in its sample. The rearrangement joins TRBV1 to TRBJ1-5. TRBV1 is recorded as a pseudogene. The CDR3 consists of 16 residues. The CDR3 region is CTSSPTTGRDNQPQHF. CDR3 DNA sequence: TGCACCAGCAGCCCAACCACGGGACGGGACAATCAGCCCCAGCATTTT.

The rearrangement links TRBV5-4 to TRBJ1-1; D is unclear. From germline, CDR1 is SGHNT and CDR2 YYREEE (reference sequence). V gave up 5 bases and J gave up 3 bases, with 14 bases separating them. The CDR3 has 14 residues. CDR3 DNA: TGTGCCAGCAGGGCGGACCGGTGGGACACTGAAGCTTTCTTT. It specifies CASRADRWDTEAFF.

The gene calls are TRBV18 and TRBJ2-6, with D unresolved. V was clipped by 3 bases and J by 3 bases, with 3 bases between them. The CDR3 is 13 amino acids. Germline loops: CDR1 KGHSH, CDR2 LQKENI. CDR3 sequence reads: CASSPGGANVLTF. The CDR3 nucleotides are TGTGCCAGCTCACCCGGTGGGGCCAACGTCCTGACTTTC.

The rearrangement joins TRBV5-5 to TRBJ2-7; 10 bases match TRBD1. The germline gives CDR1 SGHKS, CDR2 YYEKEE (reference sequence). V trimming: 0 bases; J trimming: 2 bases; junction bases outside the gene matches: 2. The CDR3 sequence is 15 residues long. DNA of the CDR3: TGTGCCAGCAGCTTGGGAGGGACAGGGGCCTACGAGCAGTACTTC. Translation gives CASSLGGTGAYEQYF.